Below are 12 T cell receptor beta chains sequenced from a single sample in a study of shared clonotypes between healthy human individuals. Sequencing was performed with immunoSEQ multiplex PCR; in TCRdb, only in-frame clones are kept and a portion is missing. The sample includes hundreds of thousands of clones, roughly 70% of them seen just once. Input material: memory CD4+ T cells sorted from blood. Subset reported: CD45RA-negative fraction. The receptors originated from a young woman in good health.

This clone was picked up a small number of times. The chain uses TRBV7-9 and TRBJ1-1, with unresolved D. The V gene lost 5 bases and the J gene lost 0 bases, with 10 bases spanning the gap. CDR3 length: 14 amino acids. The germline gives CDR1 SEHNR, CDR2 FQNEAQ (reference sequence). DNA for the CDR3: TGTGCCAGCAGCCGCGCGGGAGTGAACACTGAAGCTTTCTTT. Its protein product is CASSRAGVNTEAFF. The full variable domain, with the rest looked up from reference TRBV7-9 and TRBJ1-1, is DTGVSQNPRHKITKRGQNVTFRCDPISEHNRLYWYRQTLGQGPEFLTYFQNEAQLEKSRLLSDRFSAERPKGSFSTLEIQRTEQGDSAMYLCASSRAGVNTEAFFGQGTRLTVV.

V usage is TRBV19 and J usage is TRBJ1-5; D not certain. The CDR3 contains 13 residues. Germline V gene data show CDR1 as LNHDA and CDR2 as SQIVND (reference sequence). V lost 3 bases and J lost 5, with 8 bases in between. The CDR3 region is CASSIMGYQPQHF. In nucleotides, the CDR3 is TGTGCCAGTAGTATTATGGGATATCAGCCCCAGCATTTT.

The chain links TRBV29-1 to TRBJ2-5, with TRBD1 identical over 8 bases. The J call may not be correct, given that the DNA end is closer to TRBJ2-7. Germline CDR1 and CDR2: SQVTM and ANQGSEA. This CDR3 is built from 17 residues. In DNA, the CDR3 is TGCAGCGTAGCCGGTATACAGGGGGTTGCGCGTACCTACGAGCAGTACTTC. This encodes CSVAGIQGVARTYEQYF.

The V and J genes are TRBV7-8 and TRBJ2-2; D possibly uses TRBD1 or TRBD2 (5 bases each). Trimming removed 1 base from V and 5 bases from J, with 11 bases in between. CDR3 length: 15 amino acids. Germline V gene lookup returns CDR1 SGHVS and CDR2 FQNEAQ. CDR3: CASSLGWDLTGELFF. The CDR3 DNA reads as TGTGCCAGCAGCTTAGGCTGGGACCTGACCGGGGAGCTGTTTTTT.

Worth noting for this clone: The identical CDR3 is also encoded by other nucleotide sequences in the sample. CDR3 DNA: TGCGCCAGCAGCTTCGGGACGAACACTGAAGCTTTCTTT. Amino acid sequence: CASSFGTNTEAFF. V and J are TRBV5-1 and TRBJ1-1, with D perhaps matching TRBD1 (5 bases). V shed 2 bases and J shed 1 base, with 6 bases lying between them. This CDR3 has 13 residues. Germline loops: CDR1 SGHRS, CDR2 YFSETQ.

In the case of this clone: This sequence may be a read error, since a much larger clone differs from it by one base. Other nucleotide sequences from this sample produce the same CDR3. V is TRBV6-5 and J is TRBJ2-6, with a possible D match to TRBD2 (5 bases). Per germline, CDR1 MNHEY and CDR2 SVGAGI. The CDR3 has 14 amino acids. V lost 5 bases and J lost 0, with 5 bases in between. The CDR3 here is CASSAGSGANVLTF. The CDR3 DNA is TGTGCCAGCAGTGCGGGCTCTGGGGCCAACGTCCTGACTTTC.

The chain links TRBV19 to TRBJ2-1; 10 nucleotides line up with TRBD2. CDR1 LNHDA and CDR2 SQIVND come from the germline V gene (reference sequence). With 5 bases clipped from V and 2 bases from J, the junction kept 3 bases outside the gene matches. The CDR3 is 15 amino acids. The CDR3 DNA reads TGTGCCAGTAGTCGGACTAGCGGACCCTACAATGAGCAGTTCTTC. Protein: CASSRTSGPYNEQFF.

CDR3 protein: CASSLRGDRSNYGYTF. The DNA for the CDR3 is TGCGCCAGCAGCTTGAGAGGGGACAGGTCTAACTATGGCTACACCTTC. The gene calls are TRBV5-1 and TRBJ1-2; 8 bases fit TRBD1. J gave up 0 bases and V 1 base, and 5 bases lay outside the gene matches. There are 16 residues in the CDR3. From germline, CDR1 is SGHRS and CDR2 YFSETQ.

The chain couples TRBV19 to TRBJ2-1; D remains ambiguous. Per the germline V gene, CDR1 is LNHDA and CDR2 is SQIVND (reference sequence). This CDR3 spans 13 amino acids. Trimming stripped 11 bases from V and 2 bases from J, with 13 bases between. The CDR3 DNA reads as TGTGCCTCGCGGTCGGGCACCTACAATGAGCAGTTCTTC. Translating gives CASRSGTYNEQFF.

The rearrangement links TRBV14 to TRBJ2-2; 8 bases align to TRBD2. V lost 3 bases, J lost 1 base, and 4 bases stayed unmatched. CDR1 SGHDN and CDR2 FVKESK come from the germline V gene. CDR3 length equals 16 residues. DNA for the CDR3: TGTGCCAGCAGCCATGTAAGCGGGAGGAACACCGGGGAGCTGTTTTTT. Translated, it gives CASSHVSGRNTGELFF.

This clone was seen at least ten times. Other DNA sequences from this sample encode an identical CDR3 as well. V is TRBV27 and J is TRBJ2-5; 8 bases fit TRBD1. CDR3 size: 14 residues. Germline lookup yields CDR1 MNHEY and CDR2 SMNVEV (reference sequence). V shed 6 bases, J shed 5 bases, and the junction held 8 bases outside the gene matches. CDR3 bases: TGTGCCAGCAGGAGAGACAGGGGCTTGGAGACCCAGTACTTC. Protein product: CASRRDRGLETQYF.

The chain links TRBV27 to TRBJ2-6; D unresolved. CDR3 length: 17 amino acids. Trimming removed 4 bases at V and 0 bases at J, with 13 bases between. Germline V gene lookup returns CDR1 MNHEY and CDR2 SMNVEV (reference sequence). The CDR3 here is CASSYLSGSSGANVLTF. The CDR3 DNA follows: TGTGCCAGCAGTTACCTCTCGGGTTCCTCTGGGGCCAACGTCCTGACTTTC.